The 26 T cell receptor beta chains below all came from one sample that was sequenced in a study of OX40 agonist ivuxolimab in advanced cancers. Generated by immunoSEQ multiplex PCR, the TCRdb table keeps only in-frame clones and is missing some. The data show some 82,000 clones, approximately 86% seen once. This specimen consisted of CD4+ or CD8+ T cells sorted from blood, obtained in a trial of the OX40 agonist ivuxolimab. The receptor set was obtained from an adult with an advanced solid tumor such as melanoma, head and neck, liver or kidney cancer.

The rearrangement links TRBV2 to TRBJ1-5, with D possibly matching TRBD1 (5 bases). Deletions cut 5 bases from V and 2 bases from J, with 16 bases between. The CDR3 spans 16 residues. The germline CDR1 and CDR2 sequences are SNHLY and FYNNEI. The chain's CDR3 is CASSRGTLPGNQPQHF. The DNA for the CDR3 is TGTGCCAGCAGTCGTGGGACCCTCCCTGGCAATCAGCCCCAGCATTTT. Based on the CDR3 plus reference TRBV2 and TRBJ1-5, the full variable domain is EPEVTQTPSHQVTQMGQEVILRCVPISNHLYFYWYRQILGQKVEFLVSFYNNEISEKSEIFDDQFSVERPDGSNFTLKIRSTKLEDSAMYFCASSRGTLPGNQPQHFGDGTRLSIL.

This chain joins TRBV5-8 and TRBJ1-1; D gene unclear. Germline V gene sequence: CDR1 SGHTS, CDR2 YDEGEE. Trimming left V 7 bases short and J 0 bases short, with 16 bases between. The CDR3 contains 15 residues. Here the CDR3 reads CASGYVTFLNTEAFF. CDR3 sequence (DNA): TGTGCCAGCGGGTATGTGACCTTCCTGAACACTGAAGCTTTCTTT.

The chain links TRBV7-2 to TRBJ1-2; 9 bases are a match to TRBD1. The CDR3 contains 15 residues. Germline-derived CDR1 and CDR2 are SGHTA and FQGNSA. Unmatched junction bases numbered 8, after V lost 5 bases and J lost 4 bases. The CDR3, as DNA: TGTGCCAGCAGCAAATCCTGGGACAGGGCCTATGGCTACACCTTC. Translation: CASSKSWDRAYGYTF. Using reference TRBV7-2 and TRBJ1-2 for the parts outside the CDR3, the full variable domain is GAGVSQSPSNKVTEKGKDVELRCDPISGHTALYWYRQSLGQGLEFLIYFQGNSAPDKSGLPSDRFSAERTGGSVSTLTIQRTQQEDSAVYLCASSKSWDRAYGYTFGSGTRLTVV.

The chain carries TRBV18 and TRBJ2-7, with a possible D match to TRBD2 (6 bases). The CDR3 covers 14 residues. In germline, CDR1 is KGHSH, CDR2 LQKENI. V lost 9 bases to trimming and J lost 1 base, with 16 bases between them. The CDR3 here is CASGDGGRSYEQYF. The CDR3 nucleotides are TGTGCCAGTGGGGACGGGGGTCGGTCCTACGAGCAGTACTTC.

The V call is TRBV28, the J call TRBJ2-7, with unresolved D. The CDR3 extends over 11 amino acids. The germline V and J ends were trimmed by 5 bases and 12 bases, with 14 bases remaining between them. Germline CDR1 MDHEN, CDR2 SYDVKM. The CDR3 sequence is CASSQDGGRYF. CDR3 nucleotides: TGTGCCAGCAGTCAGGACGGTGGTAGGTACTTC.

The chain recombines TRBV5-1 with TRBJ2-6; D remains ambiguous. The CDR3 totals 14 residues. V lost 0 bases, J lost 1 base, and 2 bases lay in between. In germline, CDR1 is SGHRS, CDR2 YFSETQ. CDR3 DNA sequence: TGCGCCAGCAGCTTGGAGTCTGGGGCCAACGTCCTGACTTTC. It translates to CASSLESGANVLTF.

The chain recombines TRBV7-3 with TRBJ1-5; D might be TRBD1 (6 bases). CDR1 is SGHTA and CDR2 is FQGTGA in the germline V gene. The CDR3 is made up of 13 amino acids. The germline V and J ends were trimmed by 5 bases and 6 bases, with 11 bases remaining between them. CDR3 in DNA: TGTGCCAGCAGCCAGGGGCCATTTCAGCCCCAGCATTTT. Protein: CASSQGPFQPQHF.

V and J are TRBV7-2 and TRBJ2-1, with 11 bases lining up with TRBD1. CDR3 size: 15 residues. Germline CDR1 is SGHTA and CDR2 is FQGNSA. V was pared by 2 bases and J by 9 bases, with 6 bases of the junction left unmatched. This CDR3 reads CASSLFGQGAAEQFF. In nucleotides, the CDR3 is TGTGCCAGCAGCTTATTTGGACAGGGGGCGGCTGAGCAGTTCTTC. Full variable domain (remainder filled in from reference TRBV7-2 and TRBJ2-1): GAGVSQSPSNKVTEKGKDVELRCDPISGHTALYWYRQSLGQGLEFLIYFQGNSAPDKSGLPSDRFSAERTGGSVSTLTIQRTQQEDSAVYLCASSLFGQGAAEQFFGPGTRLTVL.

V and J are TRBV5-1 and TRBJ1-2; D not resolved. This CDR3 spans 13 amino acids. Germline-derived CDR1 and CDR2 are SGHRS and YFSETQ. With 0 bases removed from V and 3 bases from J, the gap between germline ends came to 6 bases. CDR3 protein: CASSLAWHYGYTF. The CDR3, as DNA: TGCGCCAGCAGCTTGGCATGGCACTATGGCTACACCTTC.

CDR3 in amino acids: CASSFGDYQETQYF. The CDR3 DNA is TGCGCCAGCAGCTTCGGGGACTACCAAGAGACCCAGTACTTC. V and J are TRBV5-1 and TRBJ2-5, with D possibly being TRBD2 (6 bases). The germline V and J ends were trimmed by 2 bases and 0 bases, with 8 bases remaining between them. CDR1 is SGHRS, CDR2 YFSETQ, per germline. The CDR3 sequence is 14 residues long.

The chain joins TRBV5-4 to TRBJ1-4; TRBD1 aligns across 7 bases. The V segment lost 2 bases and the J segment 7 bases; nucleotides outside the gene matches: 5. Germline V gene sequence: CDR1 SGHNT, CDR2 YYREEE (reference sequence). This CDR3 contains 14 residues. The CDR3 coding sequence is TGTGCCAGCAGCTTAGACAGGGCCGGTGAAAAACTGTTTTTT. This translates into CASSLDRAGEKLFF.

In its sample, this clone was seen once. The sample contains more than one DNA sequence encoding this CDR3. The CDR3 nucleotides read TGTGCCAGCAGTTATGTAGGTGGCTACACCTTC. It codes for CASSYVGGYTF. This chain joins TRBV6-5 and TRBJ1-2, with D unclear. The CDR3 runs 11 residues. The germline V gene encodes CDR1 MNHEY and CDR2 SVGAGI. V was clipped by 3 bases and J by 7 bases, with 6 bases between them.

Regarding this clone: One end of the junction fails to match germline, which may point to a read error. The chain carries TRBV29-1 and TRBJ2-1, with 7 bases matching TRBD2. CDR1 and CDR2 from the germline V gene are SQVTM and ANQGSEA. This CDR3 contains 13 residues. The CDR3 region has the DNA TGCAGCGTCGAAGGGGAGGGCCGGGGGGAGCAGTTCTTC. Translating gives CSVEGEGRGEQFF.

This chain links TRBV27 with TRBJ1-4; 7 bases are a match to TRBD1. V lost 5 bases and J lost 2; bases outside the gene matches: 5. This CDR3 is built from 15 residues. Germline loops: CDR1 MNHEY, CDR2 SMNVEV (reference sequence). The CDR3 here is CASSPRGTTNEKLFF. Written as DNA, the CDR3 is TGTGCCAGCAGTCCCAGGGGGACTACTAATGAAAAACTGTTTTTT.

This chain joins TRBV5-4 and TRBJ2-5; 9 nucleotides match TRBD1. The J segment lost 5 bases and the V segment lost 4 bases, leaving 3 bases of the junction unmatched. This CDR3 is built from 13 residues. The germline gives CDR1 SGHNT, CDR2 YYREEE (reference sequence). The CDR3 DNA follows: TGTGCCAGCAGCCTCGGACAGGGGGAGACCCAGTACTTC. Protein product: CASSLGQGETQYF.

The chain carries TRBV25-1 and TRBJ2-7, with 11 bases fitting TRBD2. In germline, CDR1 is MGHDK, CDR2 SYGVNS. With V trimmed by 7 bases and J by 4 bases, 9 bases remained unmatched. The CDR3 consists of 15 residues. DNA of the CDR3: TGTGCCAGCACCCCATCCCTAGCGGGAGGTTACGAGCAGTACTTC. It specifies CASTPSLAGGYEQYF.

V usage is TRBV7-2 and J usage is TRBJ2-3, with unresolved D. Germline-derived CDR1 and CDR2 are SGHTA and FQGNSA. Trimming shortened V by 0 bases and J by 0 bases, and 10 bases separated the two germline ends. CDR3 size: 16 residues. CDR3 region: CASSLALQISTDTQYF. The CDR3 DNA sequence: TGTGCCAGCAGCTTAGCGTTGCAGATTAGCACAGATACGCAGTATTTT.

In the case of this clone: Germline is not matched at one junction end, which may reflect a read error. The chain couples TRBV7-7 to TRBJ2-2, with 9 bases aligning to TRBD2. Germline V gene data show CDR1 as SSHAT and CDR2 as FNYEAQ (reference sequence). The CDR3 covers 17 residues. CDR3 sequence: CASTEGLAGPGTGELFF. The CDR3 nucleotides read TGTGCTAGCACCGAGGGGCTAGCGGGACCGGGCACCGGGGAGCTGTTTTTT.

V is TRBV6-5 and J is TRBJ2-7; D gene ambiguous. The CDR3 consists of 12 residues. Germline CDR1 MNHEY, CDR2 SVGAGI. Deletions cut 6 bases from V and 3 bases from J, with 9 bases between. The chain's CDR3 is CASRVGLYEQYF. In DNA, the CDR3 is TGTGCCAGCAGGGTGGGTCTCTACGAGCAGTACTTC.

The chain carries TRBV7-3 and TRBJ2-7; 11 positions match TRBD2. The germline V gene encodes CDR1 SGHTA and CDR2 FQGTGA. The CDR3 sequence is 15 residues long. The ends lost 5 bases at V and 3 bases at J; junction bases unmatched: 6. The CDR3 reads CASSPGLAGGYEQYF. CDR3 sequence (DNA): TGTGCCAGCAGCCCAGGACTAGCGGGTGGCTACGAGCAGTACTTC.

The chain has TRBV5-1 and TRBJ1-2, with 12 positions matching TRBD1. V was clipped by 4 bases and J by 8 bases; unmatched bases: 9. Germline V lookup: CDR1 SGHRS, CDR2 YFSETQ. The CDR3 is made up of 15 amino acids. DNA for the CDR3: TGCGCCAGCAGCCCCGTCGGGACAGGGGGCGCGGGCTACACCTTC. It translates to CASSPVGTGGAGYTF.

The gene calls are TRBV5-8 and TRBJ2-7, with D hard to call. CDR3 size: 15 residues. Trimming removed 4 bases at V and 0 bases at J, with 14 bases between. The germline V gene has CDR1 SGHTS and CDR2 YDEGEE. The CDR3: CASSRHPGSSYEQYF. The CDR3 nucleotides are TGTGCCAGCAGCAGGCACCCGGGTAGCTCCTACGAGCAGTACTTC.

The rearrangement joins TRBV28 to TRBJ1-1, with D perhaps matching TRBD1 (5 bases). V shed 3 bases and J shed 0 bases, with 8 bases lying between them. This CDR3 region has 14 residues. The germline gives CDR1 MDHEN, CDR2 SYDVKM. The CDR3 nucleotides read TGTGCCAGCAGTTTGCAGGGAATGAACACTGAAGCTTTCTTT. Translated, it gives CASSLQGMNTEAFF.

In regard to this clone: In the same sample, other DNA sequences code for this CDR3. V and J are TRBV2 and TRBJ2-1; D might be TRBD2 (5 bases). Trimming removed 2 bases from V and 7 bases from J, with 6 bases in between. The CDR3 covers 12 residues. Germline V gene lookup returns CDR1 SNHLY and CDR2 FYNNEI. CDR3 DNA: TGTGCCAGCAGTGAACGGGGAAATGAGCAGTTCTTC. Translation gives CASSERGNEQFF.

The V and J genes are TRBV6-1 and TRBJ2-7; TRBD1 might be the D (5 bases). Germline assignment: CDR1 MNHNS and CDR2 SASEGT. The V end was cut by 9 bases, the J end by 4 bases, with 10 bases between. There are 11 residues in the CDR3. CDR3 sequence (DNA): TGTGCCAGTCCAGGGAATTACGAGCAGTACTTC. It is translated as CASPGNYEQYF.

This clone came up once. V gene TRBV18 combines with J gene TRBJ2-1; 12 nucleotides agree with TRBD2. V lost 3 bases, J lost 6 bases, and 6 bases stayed unmatched. This CDR3 is built from 16 residues. In germline, CDR1 is KGHSH, CDR2 LQKENI. CDR3 in DNA: TGTGCCAGCTCACCTCTACTAGCGGGAGGAGGCAATGAGCAGTTCTTC. It is translated as CASSPLLAGGGNEQFF. The full variable domain, with the rest looked up from reference TRBV18 and TRBJ2-1, is NAGVMQNPRHLVRRRGQEARLRCSPMKGHSHVYWYRQLPEEGLKFMVYLQKENIIDESGMPKERFSAEFPKEGPSILRIQQVVRGDSAAYFCASSPLLAGGGNEQFFGPGTRLTVL.